These T cell receptor beta chains were read from a single sample in a study of CD8 T cells in ankylosing spondylitis. A single record per CDR3 protein comes from TCRdb applying MiXCR to the 5' RACE reads. The data contain 340,000 or so distinct CDR3 sequences, roughly 15% of them singletons. Sequencing input: blood, either unsorted or a sorted T cell fraction (not recorded which). Receptor source: a male donor with ankylosing spondylitis or in good health (not recorded which). Each CDR3 is given with its conserved first and last residue. Fields, in order: D gene, J gene, V gene, clone size, CDR3 protein, CDR3 DNA. The D gene is left open where the match is weak. Rows may omit the clone size; those that give it use once, few, many or a size class.

TRBD2 TRBJ2-2 TRBV9 many CASSVGWGRAAGELFF TGTGCCAGCAGCGTAGGATGGGGGAGGGCCGCCGGGGAGCTGTTTTTT
TRBD2 TRBJ2-7 TRBV2 NA CASSAGGFGEQYF TGTGCCAGCAGCGCGGGGGGATTTGGGGAGCAGTACTTC
TRBD2 TRBJ2-1 TRBV5-1 many CASGLAGGRKQFF TGCGCCAGCGGACTAGCGGGGGGGAGGAAGCAGTTCTTC
TRBD2 TRBJ2-1 TRBV3-1 once CASSLSPLLAGGLNEQFF TGTGCCAGCAGCCTAAGCCCCCTACTAGCGGGGGGATTAAATGAGCAGTTCTTC
TRBD1 TRBJ2-7 TRBV6-1 once CASSPRTSGDRSYEQYF TGTGCCAGCAGTCCCCGAACGTCCGGGGACAGAAGCTACGAGCAGTACTTC
TRBD1 TRBJ1-1 TRBV12-3/TRBV12-4 few CASSFVSGGMNTEAFF TGTGCCAGCAGTTTCGTCTCAGGGGGCATGAACACTGAAGCTTTCTTT
NA TRBJ1-4 TRBV15 many CATSRDDGRVYGEKLFF TGTGCCACCAGCAGAGATGATGGCAGGGTTTACGGTGAAAAACTGTTTTTT
NA TRBJ2-1 TRBV6-1 NA CASSVTGAEFF TGTGCCAGCAGTGTGACAGGTGCCGAGTTCTTC
NA TRBJ1-1 TRBV18 NA CASSPVYLGVENTEAFF TGTGCCAGCTCACCTGTTTATCTGGGGGTTGAGAACACTGAAGCTTTCTTT
TRBD1 TRBJ2-7 TRBV11-2 NA CASSLEARGRGRHEQYF TGTGCCAGCAGCTTAGAGGCCAGGGGAAGGGGGCGACACGAGCAGTACTTC
TRBD1 TRBJ1-4 TRBV12-3/TRBV12-4 many CASSQGAEGEKLFF TGTGCCAGCAGTCAGGGGGCTGAGGGTGAAAAACTGTTTTTT
NA TRBJ2-2 TRBV20-1 NA CSARDTGELFF TGCAGTGCTAGAGATACCGGGGAGCTGTTTTTT
TRBD1 TRBJ1-1 TRBV6-5 NA CASSYSPDRETEAFF TGTGCCAGCAGTTACTCACCGGACAGGGAAACTGAAGCTTTCTTT
NA TRBJ2-2 TRBV5-1 NA CASSLEGHPNTGELFF TGCGCCAGCAGCTTGGAGGGACACCCGAACACCGGGGAGCTGTTTTTT
TRBD1 TRBJ2-7 TRBV11-2 few CASSLDRGAYEQYF TGTGCCAGCAGTCTGGACAGGGGCGCGTACGAGCAGTACTTC
TRBD1 TRBJ2-5 TRBV4-1 few CASRSLGDSASFQYF TGCGCCAGCCGCTCCCTGGGGGACAGTGCCTCTTTCCAGTACTTC
NA TRBJ2-7 TRBV20-1 NA CSARTARDEQYF TGCAGTGCTAGAACGGCTAGGGACGAGCAGTACTTC
NA TRBJ2-6 TRBV19 few CASSISGGSANVLTF TGTGCCAGTAGTATTTCAGGGGGGTCAGCCAACGTCCTGACTTTC
NA TRBJ1-4 TRBV5-6 few CASSLVSSEKLFF TGTGCCAGCAGCTTGGTTTCCTCTGAAAAACTGTTTTTT
NA TRBJ1-4 TRBV30 NA CAWTPGRATNEKLFF TGTGCCTGGACACCCGGCAGGGCAACTAATGAAAAACTGTTTTTT
TRBD1 TRBJ2-1 TRBV30 few CAWRGDRGFVLGNEQFF TGTGCCTGGAGAGGAGACAGGGGGTTTGTATTGGGAAATGAGCAGTTCTTC
NA TRBJ1-2 TRBV10-3 NA CAISDEAHYGYTF TGTGCCATCAGTGATGAGGCCCACTATGGCTACACCTTC
NA TRBJ2-7 TRBV6-6 few CASSYSAANEQYF TGTGCCAGCAGTTACTCGGCAGCCAACGAGCAGTACTTC
NA TRBJ1-2 TRBV9 NA CASSVGTGHGYTF TGTGCCAGCAGCGTAGGGACCGGCCATGGCTACACCTTC
NA TRBJ2-4 TRBV12-3/TRBV12-4 few CASSLGAHRLKNIQYF TGTGCCAGCAGCCTCGGGGCTCATCGGCTCAAAAACATTCAGTACTTC
NA TRBJ1-5 TRBV12-3/TRBV12-4 NA CASRGSPYQPQHF TGTGCCAGCAGGGGATCTCCCTATCAGCCCCAGCATTTT
TRBD2 TRBJ2-7 TRBV5-6 many CASSFPAGGPPYEQYF TGTGCCAGCAGCTTTCCAGCGGGAGGGCCTCCTTACGAGCAGTACTTC
NA TRBJ2-5 TRBV29-1 few CSVTPGHAQETQYF TGCAGCGTTACCCCGGGACACGCCCAAGAGACCCAGTACTTC
NA TRBJ2-2 TRBV10-1 NA CASSEPGTAGGELFF TGCGCCAGCAGTGAGCCAGGGACCGCTGGCGGGGAGCTGTTTTTT
NA TRBJ1-1 TRBV19 many CASSGPNTEAFF TGTGCCAGTAGTGGCCCGAACACTGAAGCTTTCTTT
NA TRBJ2-2 TRBV5-1 NA CASSPRKDLYTGELFF TGCGCCAGCAGCCCGAGGAAAGACCTCTACACCGGGGAGCTGTTTTTT
NA TRBJ2-2 TRBV25-1 few CASSPDLLTGELFF TGTGCCAGCAGCCCGGACCTCCTCACCGGGGAGCTGTTTTTT
NA TRBJ1-1 TRBV20-1 NA CSARDSGGTGSPEAFF TGCAGTGCTAGAGATTCGGGTGGAACAGGATCCCCTGAAGCTTTCTTT
NA TRBJ2-7 TRBV7-6 NA CASSLTGTFSYEQYF TGTGCCAGCAGCTTAACCGGGACGTTTTCCTACGAGCAGTACTTC
NA TRBJ2-1 TRBV12-3/TRBV12-4 few CASGFGQGGGRASNEQFF TGTGCCAGCGGGTTCGGACAGGGAGGCGGGAGGGCCAGTAATGAGCAGTTCTTC
NA TRBJ2-3 TRBV5-6 NA CASSSGRPGFSDTQYF TGTGCCAGCAGTTCCGGACGGCCGGGATTTTCGGATACGCAGTATTTT
NA TRBJ2-3 TRBV7-9 few CASSLAWSRGITDTQYF TGTGCCAGCAGCTTAGCCTGGTCAAGGGGGATCACAGATACGCAGTATTTT
NA TRBJ1-4 TRBV7-9 NA CASSPAGINEKLFF TGTGCCAGCAGCCCGGCTGGGATTAATGAAAAACTGTTTTTT
TRBD2 TRBJ2-1 TRBV12-3/TRBV12-4 few CASSYGGGSSEQFF TGTGCCAGCAGTTACGGGGGGGGGTCGAGTGAGCAGTTCTTC
NA TRBJ1-6 TRBV21-1 NA CASSADSSNSPLHF TGTGCCAGCAGCGCGGACAGCTCCAATTCACCCCTCCACTTT
NA TRBJ2-1 TRBV11-2 NA CASSLEGPAGALWQFF TGTGCCAGCAGCTTAGAAGGGCCGGCTGGGGCCTTATGGCAGTTCTTC
TRBD1 TRBJ1-1 TRBV7-2 once CASRPGGARTEAFF TGTGCCAGCAGACCAGGGGGCGCGAGGACTGAAGCTTTCTTT
NA TRBJ2-2 TRBV29-1 few CSVGETGELFF TGCAGCGTCGGAGAGACCGGGGAGCTGTTTTTT
NA TRBJ2-3 TRBV6-5 few CASSYSSGPRNTQYF TGTGCCAGCAGTTACTCATCGGGACCCCGTAACACGCAGTATTTT
NA TRBJ2-3 TRBV29-1 few CSACCPTVDTQYF TGCAGCGCTTGTTGCCCGACAGTGGATACGCAGTATTTT
NA TRBJ1-5 TRBV12-3/TRBV12-4 NA CANPTGRGYQPQHF TGTGCCAACCCGACGGGGCGGGGGTATCAGCCCCAGCATTTT
NA TRBJ2-3 TRBV3-1 few CASSPREAPSTDTQYF TGTGCCAGCAGCCCACGAGAGGCCCCTAGCACAGATACGCAGTATTTT
NA TRBJ2-7 TRBV12-3/TRBV12-4 many CASKQGSSYEQYF TGTGCCAGCAAGCAGGGTAGCTCCTACGAGCAGTACTTC
NA TRBJ1-6 TRBV6-5 few CASSYRQHYNSPLHF TGTGCCAGCAGTTACCGGCAGCATTATAATTCACCCCTCCACTTT
TRBD2 TRBJ2-1 TRBV20-1 NA CSAYTGTSGYNEQFF TGCAGTGCTTACACCGGGACTAGCGGATACAATGAGCAGTTCTTC
NA TRBJ2-2 TRBV5-1 NA CASSPLGQSNTGELFF TGCGCCAGCAGCCCTCTCGGACAGTCGAACACCGGGGAGCTGTTTTTT
NA TRBJ2-4 TRBV7-2 NA CASSLLVGVKNIQYF TGTGCCAGCAGCTTATTGGTGGGGGTTAAAAACATTCAGTACTTC
NA TRBJ2-5 TRBV6-1 few CASSLSGGGLRTQYF TGTGCCAGCAGTCTAAGTGGCGGAGGGCTCCGGACCCAGTACTTC
NA TRBJ1-1 TRBV6-5 NA CASSYSGNSNTEAFF TGTGCCAGCAGTTACTCGGGGAACAGCAACACTGAAGCTTTCTTT
NA TRBJ1-5 TRBV7-2 many CASSPGRGQPQHF TGTGCCAGCAGCCCTGGGAGGGGACAGCCCCAGCATTTT
TRBD1 TRBJ2-1 TRBV10-3 NA CAIRSQGADYNEQFF TGTGCCATCAGGTCCCAGGGGGCCGACTACAATGAGCAGTTCTTC
NA TRBJ2-1 TRBV12-3/TRBV12-4 few CASTDESTYNEQFF TGTGCCAGCACGGACGAGTCGACCTACAATGAGCAGTTCTTC